The 22 T cell receptor beta chains below come from one sample, sequenced in a study of regulatory T cells in long-lasting Graves disease. Building of the TCR beta libraries involved iRepertoire HTBI primers and Arm-PCR of CDR3 regions. TCRdb itself ran the multiplex PCR reads through MiXCR, one entry per CDR3 protein. The sample lists under 800,000 distinct CDR3 sequences; roughly 15% were seen once. The time point is: newly diagnosed GD, antithyroid drugs for less than 3 months. From RNA extracted from PBMCs, the TCR library was made. These data were also reused for a study on T cells in Graves' hyperthyroidism and ophthalmopathy.

The source material was peripheral blood mononuclear cells (PBMCs), sampled at new diagnosis, from a patient treated with antithyroid drugs. These receptors came from a woman aged 30 to 39 with Graves disease.

This clonotype was observed many times. The genes are TRBV2 and TRBJ1-4, with D possibly TRBD1 on 5 matching bases. Per the germline V gene, CDR1 is SNHLY and CDR2 is FYNNEI. Trimming took 0 bases from V and 5 from J, leaving 10 bases between them. The CDR3 has 15 residues. Written as DNA, the CDR3 is TGTGCCAGCAGTGAAGCGGAGGGACCCAATGAAAAACTGTTTTTT. Its protein is CASSEAEGPNEKLFF.

CDR3 bases: TGTGCCAGCAGCGTTCGGGACAGGGGGTACACCGGGGAGCTGTTTTTT. It is translated as CASSVRDRGYTGELFF. The rearrangement links TRBV3-1 to TRBJ2-2, with 11 nucleotides matching TRBD1. Per the germline V gene, CDR1 is LGHDT and CDR2 is YNNKEL (reference sequence). This CDR3 contains 16 residues. V shed 5 bases and J 3 bases; nucleotides not matched to a gene: 5.

V usage is TRBV18 and J usage is TRBJ1-5; possible D gene TRBD1, 6 bases. The V gene lost 6 bases and the J gene lost 0 bases, with 12 bases spanning the gap. Germline CDR1 and CDR2: KGHSH and LQKENI. There are 15 residues in the CDR3. The CDR3 spells CASSAGQHSNQPQHF. The DNA of the CDR3 is TGTGCCAGCTCGGCTGGACAGCATAGCAATCAGCCCCAGCATTTT.

V and J are TRBV30 and TRBJ1-2; D uncertain. With 2 bases removed from V and 9 bases from J, the gap between germline ends came to 13 bases. In germline, CDR1 is GTSNPN, CDR2 SVGIG (reference sequence). This CDR3 has 12 amino acids. This CDR3 reads CAWSLGSPRYTF. In nucleotides, the CDR3 is TGTGCCTGGAGTCTAGGTTCGCCTCGCTACACCTTC.

The count of this clonotype is one. The chain is built from TRBV5-4 and TRBJ1-6, with D perhaps TRBD1 (5 bases). Trimming stripped 5 bases from V and 9 bases from J, with 12 bases between. Per the germline V gene, CDR1 is SGHNT and CDR2 is YYREEE (reference sequence). This CDR3 has 13 amino acids. As DNA, the CDR3 is TGTGCCAGCAGTTCAGGGATCGGTTCACCCCTCCACTTT. This translates into CASSSGIGSPLHF. The complete variable domain, with remaining parts taken from reference TRBV5-4 and TRBJ1-6, reads ETGVTQSPTHLIKTRGQQVTLRCSSQSGHNTVSWYQQALGQGPQFIFQYYREEENGRGNFPPRFSGLQFPNYSSELNVNALELDDSALYLCASSSGIGSPLHFGNGTRLTVT.

This clonotype is a singleton in its sample. The CDR3 here is CASSQGVAGNQPQHF. CDR3 sequence (DNA): TGTGCCAGCAGCCAAGGGGTGGCGGGCAATCAGCCCCAGCATTTT. J is TRBJ1-5 and V is TRBV3-1, with D unresolved. V lost 1 base and J lost 2, with 9 bases in between. This CDR3 has 15 residues. Germline CDR1 reads LGHDT; CDR2 reads YNNKEL (reference sequence).

This clonotype was picked up many times. The chain combines TRBV29-1 with TRBJ2-5; 9 nucleotides line up with TRBD1. V shed 8 bases, J shed 3 bases, and the junction held 4 bases outside the gene matches. Germline CDR1 is SQVTM and CDR2 is ANQGSEA. The CDR3 spans 12 residues. DNA of the CDR3: TGCAGCTCGGGACAGGGAAAAGAGACCCAGTACTTC. Translation: CSSGQGKETQYF.

This clonotype has a handful of counts. CDR3 in amino acids: CASSEGGQVGGYTF. CDR3 sequence (DNA): TGTGCCAGCAGTGAAGGGGGACAGGTCGGTGGCTACACCTTC. The chain joins TRBV6-1 to TRBJ1-2; 8 bases line up with TRBD1. The CDR3 is made up of 14 amino acids. V dropped 1 base and J dropped 7; count of bases not matched to a gene: 5. From germline, CDR1 is MNHNS and CDR2 SASEGT.

Details on this clonotype: A much larger clone lies one base from this, so it may be a read error. This sequence joins TRBV2 and TRBJ2-2, with D unresolved. The ends were cut back, 5 bases at V and 15 bases at J, with 16 bases in the middle. CDR1 and CDR2 (germline): SNHLY, FYNNEI. CDR3 length: 12 residues. This CDR3 is CASSKPRNGLFF. CDR3 nucleotides: TGTGCCAGCAGTAAACCGAGAAACGGCTTGTTTTTT.

The V gene is TRBV14, the J gene TRBJ1-2, with D perhaps matching TRBD1 (5 bases). The V gene lost 4 bases and the J gene lost 2 bases, with 11 bases spanning the gap. Germline CDR1 reads SGHDN; CDR2 reads FVKESK. The CDR3 extends over 14 amino acids. CDR3 nucleotide sequence: TGTGCCAGCAGCCTTTACCGGGACAACTATGGCTACACCTTC. This gives the protein CASSLYRDNYGYTF. Complete variable domain (other parts from reference TRBV14 and TRBJ1-2): EAGVTQFPSHSVIEKGQTVTLRCDPISGHDNLYWYRRVMGKEIKFLLHFVKESKQDESGMPNNRFLAERTGGTYSTLKVQPAELEDSGVYFCASSLYRDNYGYTFGSGTRLTVV.

CDR3 in amino acids: CASSAGLAGDGRQQYF. Written as DNA, the CDR3 is TGTGCCAGCAGCGCCGGACTAGCGGGAGATGGTAGGCAGCAGTACTTC. V and J are TRBV9 and TRBJ2-7, with 13 bases fitting TRBD2. Germline CDR1 and CDR2: SGDLS and YYNGEE. The CDR3 contains 16 residues. Trimming at V came to 3 bases and at J to 8 bases, leaving 11 bases not matched to a gene. Full variable domain (outside the CDR3, taken from reference TRBV9 and TRBJ2-7): DSGVTQTPKHLITATGQRVTLRCSPRSGDLSVYWYQQSLDQGLQFLIQYYNGEERAKGNILERFSAQQFPDLHSELNLSSLELGDSALYFCASSAGLAGDGRQQYFGPGTRLTVT.

This chain joins TRBV29-1 and TRBJ1-2; perhaps TRBD1 as D (5 bases). CDR1 and CDR2 (germline): SQVTM, ANQGSEA. CDR3 size: 15 residues. The V end lost 1 base, the J end lost 4 bases, and 16 bases lay between the germline ends. CDR3 sequence: CSVEGGAGRVYGYTF. In nucleotides, the CDR3 is TGCAGCGTTGAAGGTGGGGCGGGCAGGGTCTATGGCTACACCTTC.

This clonotype turned up a few times. This rearrangement joins TRBV30 to TRBJ1-2; 7 positions match TRBD1. The CDR3 covers 17 residues. V shed 1 base and J 6 bases; nucleotides not matched to a gene: 17. Per the germline V gene, CDR1 is GTSNPN and CDR2 is SVGIG (reference sequence). CDR3 amino acids: CAWSDQTGTVSYDGYTF. The CDR3, as DNA: TGTGCCTGGAGTGATCAAACAGGGACAGTCAGTTACGATGGCTACACCTTC.

This clonotype was counted between two and nine times. The rearrangement links TRBV7-9 to TRBJ2-1; tentative D call: TRBD1 (5 bases). V shed 2 bases and J shed 7 bases, with 15 bases lying between them. CDR3 size: 15 residues. Germline assignment: CDR1 SEHNR and CDR2 FQNEAQ (reference sequence). The CDR3 DNA reads TGTGCCAGCAGCTTACAGGGTCTTCTGGGAAATGAGCAGTTCTTC. It codes for CASSLQGLLGNEQFF.

This clonotype was detected ten times or more. This chain connects TRBV10-3 to TRBJ2-7; D is perhaps TRBD2 (5 bases). Germline CDR1 and CDR2: ENHRY and SYGVKD. CDR3 length equals 16 residues. Trimming removed 0 bases from V and 0 bases from J, with 12 bases in between. In nucleotides, the CDR3 is TGTGCCATCAGTGAGTCGCAAGCGGCAAGCTCCTACGAGCAGTACTTC. Translated: CAISESQAASSYEQYF.

In this sample, this clonotype turned up many times. The CDR3 loop reads CASSLSGSGADTQYF. The CDR3 nucleotides are TGTGCCAGCAGCCTGAGCGGGAGTGGGGCAGATACGCAGTATTTT. This chain joins TRBV7-2 and TRBJ2-3; 8 bases map to TRBD2. This CDR3 has 15 amino acids. The trim removed 5 bases at V and 4 bases at J, leaving 8 bases unmatched. Germline V lookup: CDR1 SGHTA, CDR2 FQGNSA.

The chain has TRBV3-1 and TRBJ1-2, with TRBD1 matching 7 bases. Germline V gene sequence: CDR1 LGHDT, CDR2 YNNKEL (reference sequence). CDR3 length: 16 amino acids. V shed 6 bases, J shed 7 bases, and the junction held 17 bases outside the gene matches. The CDR3 here is CASRDKMTGFSGGYTF. CDR3 coding DNA: TGTGCCAGCAGGGACAAAATGACAGGGTTCTCTGGTGGCTACACCTTC.

This clonotype was detected many times. The rearrangement uses TRBV12-3 or TRBV12-4 and TRBJ2-1; no clear D gene. The V end was cut by 0 bases, the J end by 4 bases, with 10 bases between. There are 15 residues in the CDR3. CDR3 sequence (DNA): TGTGCCAGCAGTTTAGCGAACACCAGGTACAATGAGCAGTTCTTC. Amino acids: CASSLANTRYNEQFF.

The chain recombines TRBV20-1 with TRBJ2-7; 10 bases map to TRBD1. CDR3 length: 12 residues. The J segment lost 6 bases and the V segment lost 8 bases, leaving 7 bases of the junction unmatched. Germline V gene lookup returns CDR1 DFQATT and CDR2 SNEGSKA (reference sequence). CDR3 protein: CSPDRGSREQYF. CDR3 bases: TGCAGTCCGGACAGGGGGAGCCGCGAGCAGTACTTC.

This clonotype was observed a few times. The chain employs TRBV29-1 and TRBJ2-1; 12 nucleotides align to TRBD2. V lost 4 bases, J lost 9 bases, and 4 bases stayed unmatched. CDR1 is SQVTM and CDR2 is ANQGSEA in the germline V gene. The CDR3 runs 13 residues. Here the CDR3 reads CSVGLAGVGEQFF. The CDR3 coding sequence is TGCAGCGTTGGACTAGCGGGAGTAGGTGAGCAGTTCTTC.

V is TRBV28 and J is TRBJ1-5, with TRBD1 as a possible D gene (6 bases). This CDR3 contains 15 residues. V was clipped by 6 bases and J by 9 bases, with 21 bases between them. In germline, CDR1 is MDHEN, CDR2 SYDVKM. CDR3 loop: CASRIQGPPSSPQHF. The CDR3 region has the DNA TGTGCCAGCAGGATACAGGGTCCGCCTTCCTCGCCCCAGCATTTT.

This clonotype was picked up many times. The chain is built from TRBV24-1 and TRBJ1-1; a possible D gene is TRBD1 (6 bases). The germline V gene has CDR1 KGHDR and CDR2 SFDVKD. This CDR3 is built from 12 residues. Trimming left V 4 bases short and J 10 bases short, with 12 bases between. For the CDR3, the DNA is TGTGCCACCAGTGACCCAGGGGATAGAGCTTTCTTT. Protein product: CATSDPGDRAFF.